The sequence of this TCR beta chain was determined in a study of blood T cell repertoires in COVID-19. Sequencing was performed with immunoSEQ multiplex PCR; in TCRdb, only in-frame clones are kept and a portion is missing. The sample lists roughly 110,000 clones, about 85% occurring once. Germline-derived CDR1 and CDR2 are MDHEN and SYDVKM. The CDR3 has 17 amino acids. V lost 1 base to trimming and J lost 3 bases, with 19 bases between them. The sample comprised peripheral blood. The genes are TRBV28 and TRBJ2-7; D is perhaps TRBD1 (6 bases). This receptor was taken from a middle-aged man with acute or convalescent COVID-19. This CDR3 reads CASSLSTDRDGRYEQYF. CDR3 bases: TGTGCCAGCAGTTTATCCACGGACAGAGATGGACGCTACGAGCAGTACTTC.